The clone carrying this TCR beta chain has just a few counts. The sample is drawn from a study of beta chain features in type 1 diabetes. The CDR3 has 15 residues. Trimming removed 5 bases at V and 0 bases at J, with 12 bases between. From germline, CDR1 is SGHAT and CDR2 FQNNGV. Since all of the isolated RNA was reverse transcribed, expressed TCRB transcripts were what got sequenced. Measured with immunoSEQ multiplex PCR; TCRdb has only the in-frame clones, and not every one. The top ten clones hold roughly 4.1% of a sample with under 250,000 clones, about 30% of them seen once. This chain uses TRBV11-2 with TRBJ2-3, with unresolved D. This receptor was taken from a man between 25 and 39 years old in good health. Material for sequencing was central memory CD4+ T cells from blood. CDR3 sequence: CASSQTVPSTDTQYF. The CDR3 region has the DNA TGTGCCAGCAGCCAGACGGTACCTAGCACAGATACGCAGTATTTT.